This T cell receptor beta chain was sequenced during a study of cytomegalovirus exposure and HLA in healthy donors. Looking at the study overall: Of the donors genotyped, about 390 in all, about 76% fell in the Caucasian-associated ancestry cluster.

Study-level points and caveats: Investigators reported 164 TCR beta chains as tied to cytomegalovirus. Reportedly, cytomegalovirus status was diagnosed with high sensitivity and specificity.

This clone was picked up a small number of times. Its specificity is unknown. In the PCR, 60 Vbeta and 13 Jbeta primers were used. Original processing methods: Later reanalysis found around 74 million unique TCR beta chains, about 11 million of them shared. Profiling relied on immunoSEQ multiplex PCR, and the TCRdb table lists in-frame clones only, not all of them. Clonal size and the V and J genes are those of that table, whereas D and trimming came from the DNA. The table has some 120,000 clones, over 9.5% seen once. The CDR3 consists of 15 residues. Germline V CDR1 and CDR2: SGHNT, YENEEA. The V segment lost 5 bases and the J segment 4 bases; nucleotides outside the gene matches: 0.

The clonotype comes from a woman aged 18 to 35 in good health and CMV-seropositive. The material sequenced was PBMCs. This chain links TRBV11-3 with TRBJ2-2; 14 positions match TRBD2. Here the CDR3 reads CASSGLAGGTGELFF. Here the CDR3 DNA reads TGTGCCAGCAGCGGACTAGCGGGAGGCACCGGGGAGCTGTTTTTT. Full variable domain (outside the CDR3, taken from reference TRBV11-3 and TRBJ2-2): EAGVVQSPRYKIIEKKQPVAFWCNPISGHNTLYWYLQNLGQGPELLIRYENEEAVDDSQLPKDRFSAERLKGVDSTLKIQPAELGDSAVYLCASSGLAGGTGELFFGEGSRLTVL.